This T cell receptor beta chain was observed in a study of blood T cell repertoires in COVID-19. Recruitment covered about two dozen US areas and drew participants whose ages spanned about 18 to 90 years. The data were produced by immunoSEQ multiplex PCR, yet TCRdb's version contains in-frame clones alone and is incomplete. The sample shows 250,000 to 300,000 clones, around 80% of them seen only once. The V gene's germline CDR1 is LNHDA and CDR2 SQIVND (reference sequence). This CDR3 is 15 amino acids long. Trimming shortened V by 0 bases and J by 9 bases, and 12 bases separated the two germline ends. This clone has a handful of counts.

The receptor was isolated from a man aged 25 to 40 with acute COVID-19. V and J are TRBV19 and TRBJ1-6, with D possibly TRBD1 on 5 matching bases. Sequencing was performed on PBMCs or T cells enriched from blood (not recorded which). In nucleotides, the CDR3 is TGTGCCAGTAGTATAGATCTAACAGGTGGTTCACCCCTCCACTTT. Its translation is CASSIDLTGGSPLHF. Using reference TRBV19 and TRBJ1-6 for the parts outside the CDR3, the full variable domain is DGGITQSPKYLFRKEGQNVTLSCEQNLNHDAMYWYRQDPGQGLRLIYYSQIVNDFQKGDIAEGYSVSREKKESFPLTVTSAQKNPTAFYLCASSIDLTGGSPLHFGNGTRLTVT.